This TCR beta chain was identified in a study of cytomegalovirus exposure and HLA in healthy donors. Study findings and constraints: Several of the most significant clusters appeared linked to common viral pathogens, based on a later analysis. The study labeled 164 TCR beta chains cytomegalovirus-associated.

The CDR3 contains 12 residues. Germline V gives CDR1 KGHSH, CDR2 LQKENI. V was clipped by 3 bases and J by 8 bases, with 7 bases between them. Remarks on this clone: Its matching antigen is unknown.

The PCR had 60 Vbeta and 13 Jbeta primers. Original data processing: Roughly 10 million shared chains were among roughly 81 million unique TCR beta chains counted in a later analysis. Generated by immunoSEQ multiplex PCR, the TCRdb table keeps only in-frame clones and is missing some. V, J and clone size were drawn from that table, and D and trimming were deduced from the DNA. The data show 150,000 to 200,000 clones, with roughly four fifths seen just once and around 2% held by the top ten. The source of this sequence is a young man in good health and CMV-seronegative. Material for sequencing was PBMCs. The V call is TRBV18, the J call TRBJ2-2; unclear D gene. In DNA, the CDR3 is TGTGCCAGCTCACCCGGAGTAGGGGAGCTGTTTTTT. Translated, it gives CASSPGVGELFF. The whole variable domain, filled in from reference TRBV18 and TRBJ2-2, reads NAGVMQNPRHLVRRRGQEARLRCSPMKGHSHVYWYRQLPEEGLKFMVYLQKENIIDESGMPKERFSAEFPKEGPSILRIQQVVRGDSAAYFCASSPGVGELFFGEGSRLTVL.